The next 12 T cell receptor beta chains were all read from a single sample in a study of cytomegalovirus exposure and HLA in healthy donors. PCR was performed using 60 Vbeta and 13 Jbeta primers. TCRdb keeps only in-frame clones here, not all; method: immunoSEQ multiplex PCR. The data show 150,000 to 200,000 clones, roughly 13% seen once. Specimen: PBMCs. The source is a man aged 45-65 years in good health and CMV-seropositive.

CDR3 loop: CASSQRSGGREETQYF. CDR3 nucleotides: TGTGCCAGCAGCCAACGCAGCGGGGGGAGGGAAGAGACCCAGTACTTC. V usage is TRBV7-2 and J usage is TRBJ2-5; 9 positions agree with TRBD2. Looked up from germline, CDR1 is SGHTA and CDR2 is FQGNSA. The V segment lost 5 bases and the J segment 3 bases; nucleotides outside the gene matches: 10. The CDR3 runs 16 residues.

This clone was seen only a few times. This chain links TRBV10-2 with TRBJ1-3, with a weak D call TRBD1 (5 bases). Germline CDR1 WSHSY, CDR2 SAAADI. CDR3 size: 14 residues. V lost 6 bases and J 2 bases, leaving 11 bases between the germline ends. The CDR3 region has the DNA TGCGCCAGCAGCGATGAACAGGCTGGAAACACCATATATTTT. Protein sequence: CASSDEQAGNTIYF.

This rearrangement joins TRBV14 to TRBJ2-1, with D possibly TRBD2 on 6 matching bases. This CDR3 contains 16 residues. CDR1 is SGHDN, CDR2 FVKESK, per germline. V lost 0 bases, J lost 8 bases, and 17 bases lay in between. CDR3 DNA sequence: TGTGCCAGCAGCCAAGACGGGAGCATTCCTCGGGATGAGCAGTTCTTC. It is translated as CASSQDGSIPRDEQFF. Full variable domain (outside the CDR3, taken from reference TRBV14 and TRBJ2-1): EAGVTQFPSHSVIEKGQTVTLRCDPISGHDNLYWYRRVMGKEIKFLLHFVKESKQDESGMPNNRFLAERTGGTYSTLKVQPAELEDSGVYFCASSQDGSIPRDEQFFGPGTRLTVL.

The chain employs TRBV14 and TRBJ2-7; D is uncertain. CDR3 size: 14 residues. The germline CDR1 and CDR2 sequences are SGHDN and FVKESK. V lost 1 base, J lost 2 bases, and 9 bases lay in between. The CDR3 here is CASSQGHGAYEQYF. Written as DNA, the CDR3 is TGTGCCAGCAGCCAAGGCCACGGAGCCTACGAGCAGTACTTC.

In this sample, this clone turned up a few times. V gene TRBV4-3 combines with J gene TRBJ2-1; 8 nucleotides align to TRBD1. Germline-derived CDR1 and CDR2 are LGHNA and YSLEER. With V trimmed by 4 bases and J by 7 bases, 6 bases remained unmatched. This CDR3 comprises 14 residues. As DNA, the CDR3 is TGCGCCAGCAGCCCCCGGACAGGGATGAATGAGCAGTTCTTC. Translation: CASSPRTGMNEQFF.

This clone turned up a few times. The chain is built from TRBV6-1 and TRBJ1-5; TRBD1 agrees at 7 bases. Per the germline V gene, CDR1 is MNHNS and CDR2 is SASEGT. The CDR3 is made up of 14 amino acids. V was pared by 4 bases and J by 7 bases, with 7 bases of the junction left unmatched. CDR3 residues: CASSAQTGPQPQHF. The CDR3 coding sequence is TGTGCCAGCAGTGCCCAGACAGGGCCCCAGCCCCAGCATTTT.

This sequence joins TRBV5-6 and TRBJ2-3; D is undetermined. V was shortened by 3 bases and J by 1 base, with 12 bases between the two germline ends. The CDR3 is made up of 15 amino acids. Germline V gene data show CDR1 as SGHDT and CDR2 as YYEEEE. In nucleotides, the CDR3 is TGTGCCAGCAGCTCTTACAGTACTGGCACAGATACGCAGTATTTT. This sequence encodes CASSSYSTGTDTQYF.

The table lists this clone with a few counts. The chain employs TRBV12-5 and TRBJ1-1, with 8 bases matching TRBD1. The CDR3 spans 16 residues. V lost 6 bases, J lost 7 bases, and 16 bases stayed unmatched. The V gene's germline CDR1 is LGHNT and CDR2 FRNRAP. In DNA form, the CDR3 reads TGTGCTAGTGGCCCCACTAGGACAGGGATGGTCGGTGAAGCTTTCTTT. Its protein product is CASGPTRTGMVGEAFF.

The chain couples TRBV19 to TRBJ2-3; the match to TRBD1 covers 11 bases. The CDR3 covers 16 residues. Germline lookup yields CDR1 LNHDA and CDR2 SQIVND (reference sequence). V shed 0 bases and J 4 bases; nucleotides not matched to a gene: 3. The CDR3 coding sequence is TGTGCCAGTAGTATAGATCTGGGACAGGGGGCAGATACGCAGTATTTT. It specifies CASSIDLGQGADTQYF.

There are a few counts of this clone. This rearrangement joins TRBV7-6 to TRBJ2-5; 7 nucleotides line up with TRBD1. V lost 1 base to trimming and J lost 5 bases; unmatched junction nucleotides: 4. There are 14 residues in the CDR3. Germline V gives CDR1 SGHVS, CDR2 FNYEAQ. The CDR3 region is CASSLEQGIETQYF. CDR3 nucleotide sequence: TGTGCCAGCAGCTTAGAACAGGGGATTGAGACCCAGTACTTC.

This clone was counted a few times. The chain carries TRBV29-1 and TRBJ2-7, with TRBD1 matching 11 bases. Germline V gene sequence: CDR1 SQVTM, CDR2 ANQGSEA. V lost 4 bases and J lost 2; bases outside the gene matches: 1. There are 13 residues in the CDR3. CDR3 sequence reads: CSVGGQGAYEQYF. As DNA, the CDR3 is TGCAGCGTTGGGGGACAGGGGGCCTACGAGCAGTACTTC.

The chain links TRBV2 to TRBJ2-7; TRBD1 might be the D (6 bases). This CDR3 is 12 amino acids long. Looked up from germline, CDR1 is SNHLY and CDR2 is FYNNEI. V was trimmed by 5 bases and J by 4 bases, leaving 9 bases between them. This chain's CDR3 is CASSKQGYEQYV. In DNA, the CDR3 is TGTGCCAGCAGTAAACAGGGTTACGAGCAGTACGTC.